The 29 T cell receptor beta chains below all came from one sample that was sequenced in a study of T cell responses to AZD1222 COVID-19 vaccine. The repertoire was sequenced with immunoSEQ multiplex PCR; TCRdb's copy has only in-frame clones and lacks some. The repertoire holds 150,000 to 200,000 clones, with 90% to 95% as singletons. The sample consisted of peripheral blood, taken on day 0 of AZD1222 vaccination. The receptors originated from an adult in good health.

The rearrangement joins TRBV29-1 to TRBJ1-3, with 10 bases identical to TRBD1. The ends lost 5 bases at V and 8 bases at J; junction bases unmatched: 12. This CDR3 contains 15 residues. CDR1 is SQVTM, CDR2 ANQGSEA, per germline. The CDR3 bases are TGCAGCGTTAAGGCCGGGGCGGACAGGGGGGACACCATATATTTT. Translated, it gives CSVKAGADRGDTIYF. The full variable domain, its missing parts supplied by reference TRBV29-1 and TRBJ1-3, is SAVISQKPSRDICQRGTSLTIQCQVDSQVTMMFWYRQQPGQSLTLIATANQGSEATYESGFVIDKFPISRPNLTFSTLTVSNMSPEDSSIYLCSVKAGADRGDTIYFGEGSWLTVV.

V and J are TRBV30 and TRBJ1-5; 7 nucleotides agree with TRBD1. Trimming removed 3 bases from V and 5 bases from J; junction bases left unmatched: 4. The germline V gene encodes CDR1 GTSNPN and CDR2 SVGIG (reference sequence). The CDR3 is made up of 13 amino acids. The CDR3, as DNA: TGTGCCTGGAGCGGGACAGCGGATCAGCCCCAGCATTTT. Protein: CAWSGTADQPQHF.

This chain joins TRBV7-2 and TRBJ1-4, with D unclear. The CDR3 runs 16 residues. Germline V CDR1 and CDR2: SGHTA, FQGNSA. The V and J ends lost 5 bases and 2 bases respectively, with 15 bases between them. This CDR3 reads CASSLWARSTNEKLFF. DNA of the CDR3: TGTGCCAGCAGCCTCTGGGCCAGATCTACTAATGAAAAACTGTTTTTT.

This clone was recorded a few times. This sequence joins TRBV29-1 and TRBJ1-4, with TRBD1 as a possible D gene (6 bases). With 7 bases removed from V and 8 bases from J, the gap between germline ends came to 17 bases. Germline CDR1 and CDR2: SQVTM and ANQGSEA. The CDR3 extends over 13 amino acids. The CDR3: CSARGGDLEKLFF. As DNA, the CDR3 is TGCAGCGCCAGGGGTGGGGATTTGGAAAAACTGTTTTTT.

The V call is TRBV19, the J call TRBJ1-5; 7 positions agree with TRBD1. The V and J ends lost 7 bases and 6 bases, in that order; junction bases with no gene match: 6. The CDR3 is 13 amino acids. Germline V gives CDR1 LNHDA, CDR2 SQIVND (reference sequence). In nucleotides, the CDR3 is TGTGCCAGTACCGGGACAGTGATTCAGCCCCAGCATTTT. Protein sequence: CASTGTVIQPQHF.

The genes are TRBV20-1 and TRBJ1-4; D is undetermined. The CDR3 contains 13 residues. Germline CDR1 and CDR2: DFQATT and SNEGSKA (reference sequence). Trimming took off 3 bases at V and 0 bases at J, with 5 bases between the two ends. CDR3 in DNA: TGCAGTGCTAGTTTCGCAACTAATGAAAAACTGTTTTTT. Its translation: CSASFATNEKLFF.

The CDR3 is CASSSRDSAEAFF. The CDR3 DNA reads as TGCGCCAGCAGCTCACGGGATTCTGCTGAAGCTTTCTTT. The chain employs TRBV5-1 and TRBJ1-1; D is unclear. CDR3 length: 13 residues. V was clipped by 3 bases and J by 6 bases, with 12 bases between them. The germline gives CDR1 SGHRS, CDR2 YFSETQ.

The chain employs TRBV6-5 and TRBJ1-2, with D unclear. The CDR3 consists of 11 residues. Germline V gene sequence: CDR1 MNHEY, CDR2 SVGAGI. V lost 7 bases to trimming and J lost 7 bases, with 10 bases between them. This CDR3 reads CASMYIGGYTF. The CDR3 DNA follows: TGTGCCAGCATGTACATCGGTGGCTACACCTTC.

CDR3 sequence (DNA): TGTGCCAGCGTGAGTTCAGCTGGAAACACCATATATTTT. Protein product: CASVSSAGNTIYF. The chain couples TRBV6-5 to TRBJ1-3, with D unresolved. The germline V gene has CDR1 MNHEY and CDR2 SVGAGI. Trimming took 8 bases from V and 2 from J, leaving 10 bases between them. The CDR3 loop spans 13 amino acids.

The chain employs TRBV10-3 and TRBJ1-2; D ambiguous. The CDR3 is made up of 13 amino acids. Trimming removed 0 bases at V and 8 bases at J, with 10 bases between. Germline lookup yields CDR1 ENHRY and CDR2 SYGVKD. CDR3 sequence reads: CAISESTRIGYTF. For the CDR3, the DNA is TGTGCCATCAGTGAGTCGACCCGGATAGGCTACACCTTC.

The CDR3: CASSQGAGRNSPLHF. Here the CDR3 DNA reads TGTGCCAGCAGCCAAGGGGCAGGGCGTAATTCACCCCTCCACTTT. J is TRBJ1-6 and V is TRBV3-1 (or the pseudogene TRBV3-2), with a weak D call TRBD1 (5 bases). This CDR3 has 15 residues. Germline values: CDR1 LGHDT, CDR2 YNNKEL (reference sequence). Trimming pared 1 base from V and 6 bases from J, leaving 10 bases between.

This chain connects TRBV4-2 to TRBJ2-2; 7 bases line up with TRBD2. The CDR3 covers 15 residues. Trimming cost V 4 bases and J 3 bases; bases outside gene matches: 5. The germline CDR1 and CDR2 sequences are LGHNA and YNFKEQ. CDR3 protein: CASSRQGGDTGELFF. CDR3 DNA sequence: TGTGCCAGCAGCCGCCAGGGAGGGGACACCGGGGAGCTGTTTTTT.

In its sample, this clone was seen once. The chain recombines TRBV19 with TRBJ2-2; D may match TRBD1 or TRBD2 (6 bases each). Germline CDR1 and CDR2: LNHDA and SQIVND (reference sequence). The V gene lost 9 bases and the J gene lost 8 bases, with 16 bases spanning the gap. This CDR3 spans 13 amino acids. This CDR3 is CASQTGRYGELFF. CDR3 bases: TGTGCCAGCCAAACAGGGAGGTATGGGGAGCTGTTTTTT.

The genes are TRBV6-5 and TRBJ1-6; tentative D call: TRBD1 (6 bases). Germline assignment: CDR1 MNHEY and CDR2 SVGAGI. The V end was cut by 9 bases, the J end by 9 bases, with 12 bases between. This CDR3 is built from 12 residues. Written as DNA, the CDR3 is TGTGCCAGTACAGGGTTCGGTTCACCCCTCCACTTT. Protein: CASTGFGSPLHF.

The rearrangement uses TRBV7-2 and TRBJ2-2; D unresolved. CDR1 is SGHTA, CDR2 FQGNSA, per germline. V shed 4 bases and J shed 8 bases, with 17 bases lying between them. This CDR3 has 15 residues. The CDR3 is CASSSRLKVAGELFF. The CDR3 region has the DNA TGTGCCAGCAGCTCCAGGCTAAAGGTAGCTGGGGAGCTGTTTTTT.

CDR3 in amino acids: CASSLVSFSGNTIYF. DNA of the CDR3: TGTGCCAGCAGCTTAGTTTCCTTCTCTGGAAACACCATATATTTT. The chain joins TRBV7-9 to TRBJ1-3; D ambiguous. V dropped 1 base and J dropped 0 bases, with 7 bases sitting between them. Germline CDR1 is SEHNR and CDR2 is FQNEAQ (reference sequence). The CDR3 runs to 15 residues.

This rearrangement joins TRBV24-1 to TRBJ2-1; D unclear. Germline V gene data show CDR1 as KGHDR and CDR2 as SFDVKD. The CDR3 covers 12 residues. Trimming pared 3 bases from V and 6 bases from J, leaving 5 bases between. The chain's CDR3 is CATSDRLNEQFF. The CDR3 region has the DNA TGTGCCACCAGTGATCGCCTCAATGAGCAGTTCTTC.

The CDR3 DNA is TGTGCCAGCAGTGGGGGGGATGGCGGCTACACCTTC. Protein: CASSGGDGGYTF. The chain employs TRBV2 and TRBJ1-2; D may be TRBD1 (5 bases). The V and J ends lost 4 bases and 8 bases respectively, with 11 bases between them. CDR3 size: 12 residues. Germline loops: CDR1 SNHLY, CDR2 FYNNEI.

This chain uses TRBV6-5 with TRBJ2-7; TRBD1 matches at 8 bases. The J segment lost 5 bases and the V segment lost 4 bases, leaving 10 bases of the junction unmatched. This CDR3 spans 15 amino acids. Per the germline V gene, CDR1 is MNHEY and CDR2 is SVGAGI. CDR3 residues: CASSFHQGASDEQYF. CDR3 coding DNA: TGTGCCAGCAGTTTCCATCAGGGGGCGAGCGACGAGCAGTACTTC.

The chain carries TRBV12-3 or TRBV12-4 and TRBJ1-1; no clear D gene. V gave up 3 bases and J gave up 6 bases, with 11 bases separating them. CDR3 size: 13 residues. The CDR3 spells CASSFVFSAEAFF. The DNA for the CDR3 is TGTGCCAGCAGTTTTGTTTTTAGTGCTGAAGCTTTCTTT.

The V gene is TRBV19, the J gene TRBJ2-1; D is unclear. The CDR3 spans 14 residues. With 1 base removed from V and 6 bases from J, the gap between germline ends came to 10 bases. Germline V gene data show CDR1 as LNHDA and CDR2 as SQIVND (reference sequence). CDR3 sequence (DNA): TGTGCCAGTAGTATAGGGGGTTGGGCCAATGAGCAGTTCTTC. Translating it yields CASSIGGWANEQFF.

The chain couples TRBV10-3 to TRBJ1-1; no clear D. Germline V lookup: CDR1 ENHRY, CDR2 SYGVKD. V gave up 0 bases and J gave up 1 base, with 9 bases separating them. The CDR3 sequence is 15 residues long. The CDR3 nucleotides are TGTGCCATCAGTGAGTCAGGTTTAGGGAACACTGAAGCTTTCTTT. Protein sequence: CAISESGLGNTEAFF.

The V call is TRBV27, the J call TRBJ1-6; 7 nucleotides line up with TRBD1. V shed 6 bases, J shed 6 bases, and the junction held 5 bases outside the gene matches. Germline V CDR1 and CDR2: MNHEY, SMNVEV (reference sequence). The CDR3 is 14 amino acids. DNA of the CDR3: TGTGCCAGCAGCTTGGGACAGCCTAATTCACCCCTCCACTTT. This gives the protein CASSLGQPNSPLHF.

This clone was picked up one time. The genes are TRBV3-1 (or the pseudogene TRBV3-2) and TRBJ1-1, with a tentative D call TRBD1 (5 bases). The CDR3 has 17 residues. Per germline, CDR1 LGHDT and CDR2 YNNKEL (reference sequence). The V end was cut by 0 bases, the J end by 2 bases, with 16 bases between. CDR3 nucleotides: TGTGCCAGCAGCCAAGATGCAGGGCGAGGATTTAACACTGAAGCTTTCTTT. It translates to CASSQDAGRGFNTEAFF.

The chain is built from TRBV4-1 and TRBJ1-2; TRBD1 matches at 8 bases. Germline V gene lookup returns CDR1 MGHRA and CDR2 YSYEKL. Trimming took 3 bases from V and 8 from J; bases not matched to a gene: 11. CDR3 length: 15 amino acids. The CDR3 sequence: CASSQPRTGTGGYTF. The CDR3 region has the DNA TGCGCCAGCAGCCAGCCCCGGACAGGGACGGGCGGCTACACCTTC.

This chain connects TRBV6-5 to TRBJ1-2; D is perhaps TRBD1 (5 bases). V lost 4 bases and J 4 bases, leaving 10 bases between the germline ends. The germline CDR1 and CDR2 sequences are MNHEY and SVGAGI. The CDR3 extends over 13 amino acids. The CDR3 DNA reads as TGTGCCAGCAGTTTGGGACGGATCTATGGCTACACCTTC. It specifies CASSLGRIYGYTF.

DNA for the CDR3: TGTGCCATCAGTGTGGCAGGGTCCAAGGCCACTGAAGCTTTCTTT. Its translation: CAISVAGSKATEAFF. The V gene is TRBV10-3, the J gene TRBJ1-1; D is perhaps TRBD1 (5 bases). The CDR3 extends over 15 amino acids. Germline assignment: CDR1 ENHRY and CDR2 SYGVKD. The V end lost 4 bases, the J end lost 4 bases, and 16 bases lay between the germline ends.

CDR3 nucleotides: TGTGCCAGCAGCCAAGTGGGTGTTACGTACACTGAAGCTTTCTTT. Amino acids: CASSQVGVTYTEAFF. This chain connects TRBV3-1 (or the pseudogene TRBV3-2) to TRBJ1-1; D is undetermined. CDR3 size: 15 residues. Germline assignment: CDR1 LGHDT and CDR2 YNNKEL (reference sequence). The V end lost 1 base, the J end lost 3 bases, and 12 bases lay between the germline ends.

The chain couples TRBV4-1 to TRBJ1-1; a possible D gene is TRBD1 (5 bases). Germline CDR1 and CDR2: MGHRA and YSYEKL. With 2 bases removed from V and 6 bases from J, the gap between germline ends came to 19 bases. The CDR3 extends over 16 amino acids. The CDR3 DNA sequence: TGCGCCAGCAGCCAATCGCGCGGACATCGGAGCGCTGAAGCTTTCTTT. It codes for CASSQSRGHRSAEAFF.